The 28 T cell receptor beta chains below come from one sample, sequenced in a study of beta chain features in type 1 diabetes. General observations from the study: Among all four CD4+ subsets, Type 1 diabetes patients had TCRB CDR3s that were moderately but significantly shorter.

The antigens for these receptors are not known. The whole isolated RNA underwent reverse transcription, so sequencing captured expressed TCRB transcripts. Produced via immunoSEQ multiplex PCR; TCRdb's table is partial and in-frame only. The sample holds about 660,000 clones; over 13% are singletons and the top ten take 0.035% to 0.045%. Material: naive CD4+ T cells from blood. Every receptor here comes from a man aged 18 to 35 with type 1 diabetes.

This clone was found a few times. The chain recombines TRBV6-1 with TRBJ1-1, with a weak D call TRBD1 (5 bases). Per the germline V gene, CDR1 is MNHNS and CDR2 is SASEGT. CDR3 size: 13 residues. Trimming removed 11 bases at V and 6 bases at J, with 19 bases between. The CDR3 region is CAVVGRRGSEAFF. Written as DNA, the CDR3 is TGTGCCGTCGTCGGGAGGAGGGGCTCTGAAGCTTTCTTT.

This chain connects TRBV7-9 to TRBJ2-7, with unresolved D. V lost 4 bases to trimming and J lost 3 bases, with 16 bases between them. This CDR3 is built from 15 residues. CDR1 SEHNR and CDR2 FQNEAQ come from the germline V gene (reference sequence). The CDR3 sequence is CASSSTRSSNYEQYF. CDR3 nucleotide sequence: TGTGCCAGCAGCTCCACCCGTTCATCAAACTACGAGCAGTACTTC.

The chain employs TRBV28 and TRBJ1-6, with D tentatively TRBD1 (6 bases). This CDR3 is 16 amino acids long. V lost 8 bases to trimming and J lost 7 bases, with 21 bases between them. Germline values: CDR1 MDHEN, CDR2 SYDVKM. CDR3 residues: CASGFLWGLGNSPLHF. The CDR3, as DNA: TGTGCCAGCGGGTTCCTGTGGGGGCTTGGCAATTCACCCCTCCACTTT.

The rearrangement joins TRBV5-6 to TRBJ2-7; D is possibly TRBD2 (6 bases). V lost 5 bases, J lost 3 bases, and 24 bases lay in between. Per germline, CDR1 SGHDT and CDR2 YYEEEE. The CDR3 has 17 amino acids. Here the CDR3 DNA reads TGTGCCAGCAGATACCGGTGGGGCGGGGCCATTCTCTACGAGCAGTACTTC. Encoded protein: CASRYRWGGAILYEQYF.

This clone was counted only a few times. The chain links TRBV7-9 to TRBJ2-3; D is unresolved. This CDR3 spans 13 amino acids. V dropped 10 bases and J dropped 0 bases, with 11 bases sitting between them. Per germline, CDR1 SEHNR and CDR2 FQNEAQ (reference sequence). This CDR3 reads CAIMPDSTDTQYF. The CDR3 nucleotides read TGTGCCATTATGCCGGACAGCACAGATACGCAGTATTTT. Supplemented by reference TRBV7-9 and TRBJ2-3, the full variable domain reads DTGVSQNPRHKITKRGQNVTFRCDPISEHNRLYWYRQTLGQGPEFLTYFQNEAQLEKSRLLSDRFSAERPKGSFSTLEIQRTEQGDSAMYLCAIMPDSTDTQYFGPGTRLTVL.

The chain couples TRBV25-1 to TRBJ1-2; D remains ambiguous. The V gene's germline CDR1 is MGHDK and CDR2 SYGVNS. V was shortened by 11 bases and J by 4 bases, with 11 bases between the two germline ends. This CDR3 has 11 amino acids. CDR3 DNA sequence: TGTGCCTCTCGCGGGTTCTATGGCTACACCTTC. Translation gives CASRGFYGYTF.

Only a few counts were recorded for this clone. The genes are TRBV29-1 and TRBJ1-3, with unresolved D. Germline assignment: CDR1 SQVTM and CDR2 ANQGSEA. This CDR3 has 14 residues. V was pared by 3 bases and J by 0 bases, with 9 bases between. CDR3 sequence: CSVEAGYSGNTIYF. In nucleotides, the CDR3 is TGCAGCGTTGAGGCAGGCTACTCTGGAAACACCATATATTTT.

The chain joins TRBV5-1 to TRBJ1-2; D is ambiguous. The CDR3 contains 13 residues. The V gene's germline CDR1 is SGHRS and CDR2 YFSETQ. V was pared by 3 bases and J by 4 bases, with 10 bases between. CDR3 coding DNA: TGCGCCAGCAGCTCGGTCCGGGCCTATGGCTACACCTTC. Translating gives CASSSVRAYGYTF.

The chain couples TRBV27 to TRBJ2-4; TRBD1 agrees at 9 bases. The V gene's germline CDR1 is MNHEY and CDR2 SMNVEV (reference sequence). This CDR3 is built from 16 residues. Trimming took 6 bases from V and 2 from J; bases not matched to a gene: 8. This CDR3 is CASRPSGQGSKNIQYF. The CDR3 DNA reads TGTGCCAGCAGACCGTCGGGACAGGGTTCCAAAAACATTCAGTACTTC.

This clone turned up a few times. V is TRBV7-2 and J is TRBJ2-7; TRBD2 might be the D (6 bases). Trimming stripped 10 bases from V and 3 bases from J, with 13 bases between. This CDR3 has 12 residues. CDR1 SGHTA and CDR2 FQGNSA come from the germline V gene. The CDR3 DNA reads TGTGCCACCGCCGGGGGAAACTACGAGCAGTACTTC. Protein sequence: CATAGGNYEQYF. Complete variable domain (other parts from reference TRBV7-2 and TRBJ2-7): GAGVSQSPSNKVTEKGKDVELRCDPISGHTALYWYRQSLGQGLEFLIYFQGNSAPDKSGLPSDRFSAERTGGSVSTLTIQRTQQEDSAVYLCATAGGNYEQYFGPGTRLTVT.

The J gene is TRBJ2-3, the V gene TRBV28; 11 positions match TRBD2. This CDR3 is 15 amino acids long. Trimming at V came to 6 bases and at J to 3 bases, leaving 5 bases not matched to a gene. CDR1 MDHEN and CDR2 SYDVKM come from the germline V gene. CDR3 region: CASSHSGGATDTQYF. The CDR3 nucleotides read TGTGCCAGCAGCCATAGCGGGGGGGCTACAGATACGCAGTATTTT.

This clone was detected a few times. The chain joins TRBV29-1 to TRBJ1-1, with a weak D call TRBD1 (6 bases). Trimming took 5 bases from V and 4 from J, leaving 17 bases between them. There are 14 residues in the CDR3. Germline CDR1 reads SQVTM; CDR2 reads ANQGSEA. The CDR3 spells CSVSSQGVVTEAFF. Written as DNA, the CDR3 is TGCAGCGTTTCATCACAGGGAGTCGTCACTGAAGCTTTCTTT.

This clone was seen more than once but under ten times. The chain joins TRBV5-7 to TRBJ2-7; D not resolved. TRBV5-7 is an open reading frame, and its role is uncertain. Trimming took off 0 bases at V and 0 bases at J, with 10 bases between the two ends. This CDR3 comprises 15 residues. Written as DNA, the CDR3 is TGTGCCAGCAGCTTGGGGTCCTCGTGCTCCTACGAGCAGTACTTC. Translated, it gives CASSLGSSCSYEQYF.

This clone has more than one count but fewer than ten. The sample has other DNA sequences that encode this CDR3 too. The chain employs TRBV30 and TRBJ2-5; maybe TRBD2 (6 bases). V was shortened by 1 base and J by 5 bases, with 8 bases between the two germline ends. This CDR3 has 12 amino acids. Germline V lookup: CDR1 GTSNPN, CDR2 SVGIG (reference sequence). CDR3 DNA sequence: TGTGCCTGGAGTGCTGGGGGGGAGACCCAGTACTTC. Protein: CAWSAGGETQYF.

The sample holds a few counts of this clone. V gene TRBV10-3 combines with J gene TRBJ2-3, with 8 nucleotides matching TRBD2. The CDR3 totals 14 residues. Unmatched junction bases numbered 2, after V lost 6 bases and J lost 0 bases. Germline values: CDR1 ENHRY, CDR2 SYGVKD. CDR3 in DNA: TGTGCCATCAGGGCGGGAGGCAGCACAGATACGCAGTATTTT. It yields the protein CAIRAGGSTDTQYF.

The chain has TRBV5-5 and TRBJ1-1; D ambiguous. The germline V gene has CDR1 SGHKS and CDR2 YYEKEE (reference sequence). Trimming took 4 bases from V and 4 from J, leaving 17 bases between them. CDR3 length: 15 amino acids. This chain's CDR3 is CASSPFPAGGTEAFF. The CDR3 DNA reads as TGTGCCAGCAGCCCATTTCCCGCAGGAGGCACTGAAGCTTTCTTT.

The DNA of the CDR3 is TGTGCCAGCAGCTTAAGGTCGGACGTAGCCTACGAGCAGTACTTC. This codes for CASSLRSDVAYEQYF. The chain is built from TRBV7-9 and TRBJ2-7; D is unclear. CDR1 and CDR2 (germline): SEHNR, FQNEAQ (reference sequence). Deletions cut 2 bases from V and 2 bases from J, with 13 bases between. The CDR3 spans 15 residues.

The chain combines TRBV7-2 with TRBJ2-5, with D perhaps matching TRBD2 (5 bases). CDR3 length equals 13 residues. Germline CDR1 SGHTA, CDR2 FQGNSA. V was trimmed by 6 bases and J by 5 bases, leaving 13 bases between them. CDR3 nucleotides: TGTGCCAGCAGGGGAAATACGGGGGAGACCCAGTACTTC. Translated: CASRGNTGETQYF.

The genes are TRBV7-2 and TRBJ2-3; 16 bases match TRBD2. The V segment lost 5 bases and the J segment 4 bases; nucleotides outside the gene matches: 6. Germline loops: CDR1 SGHTA, CDR2 FQGNSA. The CDR3 is made up of 17 amino acids. CDR3 sequence: CASSVPGLAGGADTQYF. CDR3 coding DNA: TGTGCCAGCAGCGTCCCGGGACTAGCGGGAGGGGCAGATACGCAGTATTTT.

CDR3 DNA sequence: TGTGCCAGCAGTTACTCAGGGGCAGGGACTACGAGTGAGTACTTC. Residues: CASSYSGAGTTSEYF. The chain links TRBV6-5 to TRBJ2-7; 7 nucleotides line up with TRBD2. The CDR3 is 15 amino acids. Trimming cost V 0 bases and J 11 bases; bases outside gene matches: 13. Germline V gene sequence: CDR1 MNHEY, CDR2 SVGAGI.

The chain recombines TRBV30 with TRBJ1-2; unclear D gene. The CDR3 sequence is 12 residues long. Germline CDR1 is GTSNPN and CDR2 is SVGIG (reference sequence). V dropped 0 bases and J dropped 8 bases, with 10 bases sitting between them. The CDR3 region is CAWSVDQRGYTF. The CDR3 coding sequence is TGTGCCTGGAGTGTAGATCAAAGGGGCTACACCTTC.

V usage is TRBV28 and J usage is TRBJ2-7; a weak D match, TRBD2 (6 bases). Germline lookup yields CDR1 MDHEN and CDR2 SYDVKM. The CDR3 is made up of 14 amino acids. Trimming took 9 bases from V and 1 from J, leaving 16 bases between them. CDR3 bases: TGTGCCAGTCGTGGGGGGACGGCATCCTACGAGCAGTACTTC. Its translation: CASRGGTASYEQYF. Full variable domain (missing parts from reference TRBV28 and TRBJ2-7): DVKVTQSSRYLVKRTGEKVFLECVQDMDHENMFWYRQDPGLGLRLIYFSYDVKMKEKGDIPEGYSVSREKKERFSLILESASTNQTSMYLCASRGGTASYEQYFGPGTRLTVT.

Comment on this clone: A junction end diverges from the germline sequence, so it may reflect a read error. The CDR3 reads CASSPQGGSYNEQFF. The CDR3 DNA reads as TGTGCTAGCAGCCCCCAGGGGGGCTCCTACAATGAGCAGTTCTTC. The chain has TRBV7-7 and TRBJ2-1, with a tentative D call TRBD1 (7 bases). The CDR3 totals 15 residues. Per the germline V gene, CDR1 is SSHAT and CDR2 is FNYEAQ (reference sequence).

This clone was detected only a few times. This chain uses TRBV30 with TRBJ2-2; tentative D call: TRBD2 (7 bases). This CDR3 is built from 14 residues. The V end was cut by 8 bases, the J end by 3 bases, with 16 bases between. CDR1 is GTSNPN, CDR2 SVGIG, per germline (reference sequence). The CDR3 DNA follows: TGTGCCGTACGGGGGGCAATGGACACCGGGGAGCTGTTTTTT. This codes for CAVRGAMDTGELFF. The variable domain in full, completed from reference TRBV30 and TRBJ2-2, reads SQTIHQWPATLVQPVGSPLSLECTVEGTSNPNLYWYRQAAGRGLQLLFYSVGIGQISSEVPQNLSASRPQDRQFILSSKKLLLSDSGFYLCAVRGAMDTGELFFGEGSRLTVL.

This clone was recorded a few times. This sequence joins TRBV5-6 and TRBJ2-2, with 7 bases aligning to TRBD1. Unmatched junction bases numbered 13, after V lost 6 bases and J lost 8 bases. There are 15 residues in the CDR3. Germline V gene data show CDR1 as SGHDT and CDR2 as YYEEEE. The CDR3 is CASKRTGAESGELFF. In nucleotides, the CDR3 is TGTGCCAGCAAGAGGACAGGAGCGGAGAGTGGGGAGCTGTTTTTT.

In this sample, this clone turned up a few times. J is TRBJ2-3 and V is TRBV6-1; 9 bases line up with TRBD2. V was pared by 8 bases and J by 2 bases, with 2 bases of the junction left unmatched. Germline CDR1 is MNHNS and CDR2 is SASEGT. CDR3 length: 13 residues. The CDR3 spells CASLAGATDTQYF. CDR3 nucleotides: TGTGCCAGCTTAGCGGGAGCCACAGATACGCAGTATTTT.

This clone was counted only a few times. The rearrangement links TRBV4-1 to TRBJ2-7; TRBD1 matches at 10 bases. The V gene's germline CDR1 is MGHRA and CDR2 YSYEKL. The CDR3 totals 16 residues. V gave up 2 bases and J gave up 1 base; unmatched junction bases: 5. The CDR3 region has the DNA TGCGCCAGCAGCCAACCCGGGGACAGGGGTTCCTACGAGCAGTACTTC. Its translation is CASSQPGDRGSYEQYF.

The genes are TRBV10-1 and TRBJ2-1; no reliable D call. The V end lost 2 bases, the J end lost 8 bases, and 7 bases lay between the germline ends. The CDR3 is 12 residues long. Per germline, CDR1 WNHNN and CDR2 SYGVQD (reference sequence). DNA for the CDR3: TGCGCCAGCAGTGAGGCCCGGGATGAGCAGTTCTTC. Its translation is CASSEARDEQFF.